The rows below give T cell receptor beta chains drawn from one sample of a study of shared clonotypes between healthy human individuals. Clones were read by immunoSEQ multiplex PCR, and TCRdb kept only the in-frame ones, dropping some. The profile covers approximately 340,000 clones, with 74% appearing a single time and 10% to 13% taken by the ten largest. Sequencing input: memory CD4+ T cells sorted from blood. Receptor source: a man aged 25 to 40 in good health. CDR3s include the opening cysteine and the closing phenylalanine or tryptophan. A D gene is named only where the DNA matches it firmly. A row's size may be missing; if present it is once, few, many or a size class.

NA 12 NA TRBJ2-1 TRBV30 TGTGCCTGGAGTGTGGACTACAATGAGCAGTTCTTC CAWSVDYNEQFF
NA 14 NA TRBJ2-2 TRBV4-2 TGTGCCAGCAGCCAACCAAAAGTCGCCGGGGAGCTGTTTTTT CASSQPKVAGELFF
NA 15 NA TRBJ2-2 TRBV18 TGTGCCAGCTCACCCCGAGACCAGAACACCGGGGAGCTGTTTTTT CASSPRDQNTGELFF
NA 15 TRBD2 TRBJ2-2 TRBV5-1 TGCGCCAGCAGCTCTAGCGGGAGATCGATCGGGGAGCTGTTTTTT CASSSSGRSIGELFF
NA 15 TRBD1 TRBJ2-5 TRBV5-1 TGCGCCAGCAGCTTGGCGGGACAGGTCGGAGAGACCCAGTACTTC CASSLAGQVGETQYF
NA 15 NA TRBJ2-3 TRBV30 TGTGCCTGGATCAAAGGGTCTAGCGTAAGAGATACGCAGTATTTT CAWIKGSSVRDTQYF
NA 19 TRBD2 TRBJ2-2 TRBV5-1 TGCGCCAGCAGCTTGGGACGACTCCAGCGGGAGACGAACACCGGGGAGCTGTTTTTT CASSLGRLQRETNTGELFF
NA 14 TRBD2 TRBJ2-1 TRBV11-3 TGTGCCAGCAGCTTAGGCGGGAGCTGGAATGAGCAGTTCTTC CASSLGGSWNEQFF
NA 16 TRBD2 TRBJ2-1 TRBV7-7 TGTGCTAGCAGCTTAATAGCGGGAGTTGGCTACAATGAGCAGTTCTTC CASSLIAGVGYNEQFF
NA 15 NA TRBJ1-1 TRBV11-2 TGTGCCAGCAGCTTAGATTATCGCAGGGAAACTGAAGCTTTCTTT CASSLDYRRETEAFF
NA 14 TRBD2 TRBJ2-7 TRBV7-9 TGTGCCAGCAGCCGCTCCGGGACTAACTACGAGCAGTACTTC CASSRSGTNYEQYF
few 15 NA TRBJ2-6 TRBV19 TGTGCCAGTAGTGGCACCCGCTCTGGGGCCAACGTCCTGACTTTC CASSGTRSGANVLTF
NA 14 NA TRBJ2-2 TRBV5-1 TGCGCCAGCAGCCGACTAGGAAACACCGGGGAGCTGTTTTTT CASSRLGNTGELFF
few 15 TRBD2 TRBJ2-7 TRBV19 TGTGCCAGTAGTACCCGGACTAGCGGGAGGTACGAGCAGTACTTC CASSTRTSGRYEQYF
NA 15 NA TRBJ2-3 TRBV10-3 TGTGCCATCAGTGAGTCTGAAACAGGCACAGATACGCAGTATTTT CAISESETGTDTQYF
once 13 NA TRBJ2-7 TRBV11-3 TGTGCCAGCAGCTTAGATGAACGGGGCGAGCAGTACTTC CASSLDERGEQYF
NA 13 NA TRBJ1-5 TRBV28 TGTGCCAGTGGGGGTTTTGGCAATCAGCCCCAGCATTTT CASGGFGNQPQHF
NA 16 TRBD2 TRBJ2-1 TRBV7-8 TGTGCCAGCAGCTTTTTTAGCGGGATTACCTACAATGAGCAGTTCTTC CASSFFSGITYNEQFF
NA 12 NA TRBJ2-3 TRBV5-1 TGCGCCAGCGGAGACTACACAGATACGCAGTATTTT CASGDYTDTQYF
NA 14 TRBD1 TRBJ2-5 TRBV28 TGTGCCAGCAGCCGCGGAACAGGGGAAGAGACCCAGTACTTC CASSRGTGEETQYF
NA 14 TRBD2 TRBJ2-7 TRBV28 TGTGCCAGCAGCCGAGCGGGGTCTGGTTACGAGCAGTACTTC CASSRAGSGYEQYF
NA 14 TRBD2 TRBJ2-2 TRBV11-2 TGTGCCAGCAGGGTAGCGGGGCCCACCGGGGAGCTGTTTTTT CASRVAGPTGELFF
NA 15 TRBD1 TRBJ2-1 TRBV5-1 TGCGCCAGCAGCGAACAGGGGGTGGGATACAATGAGCAGTTCTTC CASSEQGVGYNEQFF
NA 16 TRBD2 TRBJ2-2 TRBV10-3 TGTGCCATCACCCCCCTAGCGGGAAGAGGGACCGGGGAGCTGTTTTTT CAITPLAGRGTGELFF
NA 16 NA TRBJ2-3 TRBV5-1 TGCGCCAGCAGCTTGTTTGTCGGCGGGAGCACAGATACGCAGTATTTT CASSLFVGGSTDTQYF
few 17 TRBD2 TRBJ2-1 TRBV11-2 TGTGCCAGCAGCCGAGACAGGGTAGGTAGCGGGAGTAGTGAGCAGTTCTTC CASSRDRVGSGSSEQFF
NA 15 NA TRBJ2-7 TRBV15 TGTGCCACCAGCAATGGGGGGAGAGCTACTTCCGAGCAGTACTTC CATSNGGRATSEQYF
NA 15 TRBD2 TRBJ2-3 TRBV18 TGTGCCAGCTCACCAAGTAGCGGGACCGGGGATACGCAGTATTTT CASSPSSGTGDTQYF
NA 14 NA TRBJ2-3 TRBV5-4 TGTGCCAGCAGCTTGGACCGGGACACAGATACGCAGTATTTT CASSLDRDTDTQYF
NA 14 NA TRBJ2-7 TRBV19 TGTGCCAGTAGTATTACGGGAGCTTCCTACGAGCAGTACTTC CASSITGASYEQYF
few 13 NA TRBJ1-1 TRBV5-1 TGCGCCAGCAGCTTGGGTTCGGCGGGTGAAGCTTTCTTT CASSLGSAGEAFF
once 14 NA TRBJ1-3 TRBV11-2 TGTGCCAGCAGCTTAGTTGGCAGTGGAAACACCATATATTTT CASSLVGSGNTIYF
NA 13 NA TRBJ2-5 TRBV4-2 TGTGCCAGCAGCCCAGTGGGGCGGGAGACCCAGTACTTC CASSPVGRETQYF
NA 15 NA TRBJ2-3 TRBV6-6 TGTGCCAGCAGAAAAAGCAGGGGTTGGGCAGATACGCAGTATTTT CASRKSRGWADTQYF
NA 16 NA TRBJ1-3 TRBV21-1 TGTGCCAGCAGCTTCCGACACTTACTCTCTGGAAACACCATATATTTT CASSFRHLLSGNTIYF
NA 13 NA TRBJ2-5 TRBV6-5 TGTGCCAGCAGCCACACGGGGTTAGAGACCCAGTACTTC CASSHTGLETQYF
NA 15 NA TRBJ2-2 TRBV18 TGTGCCAGCTCACCGGACCGGGTAGTTACCGGGGAGCTGTTTTTT CASSPDRVVTGELFF
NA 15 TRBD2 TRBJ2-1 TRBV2 TGTGCCAGCAGTATCAGACTAGCGGGGGCTAACGAGCAGTTCTTC CASSIRLAGANEQFF
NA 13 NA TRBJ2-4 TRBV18 TGTGCCAGCTCACCCGGACCGGAGAACATTCAGTACTTC CASSPGPENIQYF
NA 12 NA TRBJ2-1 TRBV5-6 TGTGCCAGCAGCCCTCAATTCAATGAGCAGTTCTTC CASSPQFNEQFF
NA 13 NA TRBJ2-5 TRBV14 TGTGCCAGCAGCCGACAGGATCAAGAGACCCAGTACTTC CASSRQDQETQYF
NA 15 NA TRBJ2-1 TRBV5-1 TGCGCCAGCAGCCCAGAAGTGGGGACCTACAATGAGCAGTTCTTC CASSPEVGTYNEQFF
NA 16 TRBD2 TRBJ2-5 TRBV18 TGTGCCAGTGGCTATTTTGGTAGCGGGAACCAAGAGACCCAGTACTTC CASGYFGSGNQETQYF
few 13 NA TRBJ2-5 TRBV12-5 TGTGCTAGTGCCCCCGGTAACCAAGAGACCCAGTACTTC CASAPGNQETQYF
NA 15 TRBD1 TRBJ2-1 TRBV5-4 TGTGCCAGCAGCTTGGCGGCAGGGGGCGGGGATGAGCAGTTCTTC CASSLAAGGGDEQFF
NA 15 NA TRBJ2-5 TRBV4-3 TGCGCCAGCAGCCAAGAGGGAAGGAGTCAAGAGACCCAGTACTTC CASSQEGRSQETQYF
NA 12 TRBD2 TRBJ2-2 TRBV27 TGTGCCAGCAGTTTTCGGGGGGGAGGGCTGTTTTTT CASSFRGGGLFF
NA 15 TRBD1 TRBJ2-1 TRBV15 TGTGCCACCAGCAGAAAGGGACAGCCTTACAATGAGCAGTTCTTC CATSRKGQPYNEQFF
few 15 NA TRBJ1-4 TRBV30 TGTGCCTGGAGTGGACCGGGACATTATAACGAAAAACTGTTTTTT CAWSGPGHYNEKLFF
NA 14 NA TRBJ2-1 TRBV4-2 TGTGCCAGCAGCCAAGATCGGTCCTACAATGAGCAGTTCTTC CASSQDRSYNEQFF
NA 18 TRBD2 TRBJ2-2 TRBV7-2 TGTGCCAGCAGCTTAGACTCTAGCGGGAGAATTCCGTCCGGGGAGCTGTTTTTT CASSLDSSGRIPSGELFF
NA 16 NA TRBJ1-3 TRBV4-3 TGCGCCAGCAGCCAAGACGCGGGGGCCGCTGGAAACACCATATATTTT CASSQDAGAAGNTIYF
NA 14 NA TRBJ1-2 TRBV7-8 TGTGCCAGCAGCTTATTGAGAGCTAACTATGGCTACACCTTC CASSLLRANYGYTF
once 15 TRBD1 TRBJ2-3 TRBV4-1 TGCGCCAGCAGCCAAGGGCAGGGGGCAATAGATACGCAGTATTTT CASSQGQGAIDTQYF
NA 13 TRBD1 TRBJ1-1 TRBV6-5 TGTGCCAGCAGTTACACAGGGGGGGGTGAAGCTTTCTTT CASSYTGGGEAFF